The clone carrying this T cell receptor (beta chain) was seen ten or more times. What it recognizes is unknown. This sample is drawn from a study of T cell repertoires in cytomegalovirus infection. Findings and caveats of the study: There were HLA-C-restricted CMV-specific TCR beta clonotypes dominating the ex vivo response. Carriers of CMV plus the relevant HLA were identified by cumulative public TCR beta family frequency.

In TCRdb, the reads were re-called with MiXCR into one record per CDR3 protein. The table shows tens of thousands of distinct CDR3 sequences, with 25% to 30% occurring only once. V was trimmed by 3 bases and J by 3 bases, leaving 11 bases between them. This CDR3 spans 14 amino acids. The germline V gene has CDR1 SEHNR and CDR2 FQNEAQ (reference sequence). Source: CD8+ T cells from cultured PBMCs, taken from culture after CMV antigen stimulation. The sequence was obtained from a human donor in good health (CMV status not recorded). Some clones in this sample may be carry-over from other donors' samples. V usage is TRBV7-9 and J usage is TRBJ1-1; D possibly corresponds to TRBD1 (5 bases). The CDR3 DNA reads TGTGCCAGCAGCTTCGGGGGGGGTGACACTGAAGCTTTCTTT. It specifies CASSFGGGDTEAFF.